The 29 T cell receptor beta chains below come from one sample, sequenced in a study of T cells in Graves' hyperthyroidism and ophthalmopathy. Amplified TCR beta CDR3 regions came from RNA transcripts. HTBI primers drove first-round RT-PCR of the TCR CDR3. MiXCR was run by TCRdb on the multiplex PCR reads, yielding one entry per CDR3 protein. This table has approximately 490,000 distinct CDR3 sequences, less than 25% appearing once. Sequencing input: blood. These receptors were taken from a woman in her seventies with Graves' ophthalmopathy.

The chain couples TRBV30 to TRBJ2-2; D gene ambiguous. This CDR3 spans 12 amino acids. Germline V gives CDR1 GTSNPN, CDR2 SVGIG (reference sequence). This CDR3 is CAVRPNTGELFF. The CDR3, as DNA: TGTGCAGTTCGGCCTAACACCGGGGAGCTGTTTTTT.

Many counts were recorded for this clonotype. V is TRBV20-1 and J is TRBJ2-5; D uncertain. Between the trimmed V and J ends, which lost 2 bases and 1 base, there was a span of 8 bases. Per germline, CDR1 DFQATT and CDR2 SNEGSKA (reference sequence). The CDR3 sequence is 13 residues long. CDR3 loop: CSARRQFQETQYF. CDR3 DNA: TGCAGTGCTAGACGGCAGTTCCAAGAGACCCAGTACTTC.

This clonotype showed up many times. The chain links TRBV6-2 or TRBV6-3 to TRBJ2-1, with 14 bases matching TRBD2. The CDR3 runs 16 residues. Germline values: CDR1 MNHEY, CDR2 SVGEGT. J was trimmed by 6 bases and V by 6 bases; bases with no gene match: 7. Here the CDR3 DNA reads TGTGCCAGCAGCCGTCTGGGACTAGCGGGAGTCAATGAGCAGTTCTTC. Protein product: CASSRLGLAGVNEQFF.

This clonotype was found many times. V and J are TRBV12-3 or TRBV12-4 and TRBJ2-1; tentatively, D is TRBD2 (6 bases). V gave up 10 bases and J gave up 5 bases, with 18 bases separating them. CDR3 length equals 14 residues. This chain's CDR3 is CATSPGGTHNEQFF. The CDR3 nucleotides read TGTGCCACCTCACCTGGCGGGACCCACAATGAGCAGTTCTTC.

This chain joins TRBV5-1 and TRBJ1-1; the D is unclear. The germline CDR1 and CDR2 sequences are SGHRS and YFSETQ. The CDR3 totals 16 residues. Trimming removed 3 bases at V and 0 bases at J, with 15 bases between. The CDR3 loop is CASSSQPDRLNTEAFF. CDR3 in DNA: TGCGCCAGCAGCTCGCAACCAGATAGGCTGAACACTGAAGCTTTCTTT. Combining the CDR3 with reference TRBV5-1 and TRBJ1-1 gives the whole variable domain KAGVTQTPRYLIKTRGQQVTLSCSPISGHRSVSWYQQTPGQGLQFLFEYFSETQRNKGNFPGRFSGRQFSNSRSEMNVSTLELGDSALYLCASSSQPDRLNTEAFFGQGTRLTVV.

The chain employs TRBV10-3 and TRBJ2-2, with TRBD2 matching over 8 bases. The V gene's germline CDR1 is ENHRY and CDR2 SYGVKD. CDR3 size: 15 residues. Germline trimming cut 7 bases from V and 7 bases from J; bases unmatched to any gene: 11. The CDR3 region is CAIKESGSTGGELFF. Here the CDR3 DNA reads TGTGCCATCAAAGAAAGCGGGAGTACCGGCGGGGAGCTGTTTTTT.

This sequence joins TRBV20-1 and TRBJ2-7, with TRBD2 matching over 10 bases. The V gene end was trimmed by 0 bases and the J gene end by 6 bases; junction bases not matched to a gene: 8. CDR3 length equals 15 residues. Germline CDR1 and CDR2: DFQATT and SNEGSKA (reference sequence). The CDR3 loop is CSARDSLAGVSEQYF. The CDR3 DNA sequence: TGCAGTGCTAGAGATAGCCTAGCGGGAGTCTCCGAGCAGTACTTC.

In its sample, this clonotype was seen many times. The chain combines TRBV7-9 with TRBJ2-5; no reliable D call. CDR1 and CDR2 from the germline V gene are SEHNR and FQNEAQ (reference sequence). The CDR3 runs 13 residues. The germline V and J ends were trimmed by 5 bases and 1 base, with 8 bases remaining between them. CDR3 protein: CASSLDVQETQYF. The CDR3 bases are TGTGCCAGCAGCCTGGACGTCCAAGAGACCCAGTACTTC.

This clonotype was recorded a few times. The chain combines TRBV10-1 with TRBJ2-2; D may be TRBD2 (6 bases). CDR3 size: 15 residues. Between the trimmed V and J ends, which lost 5 bases and 6 bases, there was a span of 16 bases. Germline assignment: CDR1 WNHNN and CDR2 SYGVQD (reference sequence). DNA for the CDR3: TGCGCCAGCAGTCCACTGAGGGGACTGCCCGGGGAGCTGTTTTTT. This codes for CASSPLRGLPGELFF.

Only a few counts were recorded for this clonotype. The chain combines TRBV6-1 with TRBJ2-2; D call uncertain. Germline CDR1 reads MNHNS; CDR2 reads SASEGT. CDR3 length equals 14 residues. Deletions cut 5 bases from V and 3 bases from J, with 10 bases between. The DNA of the CDR3 is TGTGCCAGCAGTCTCGCGACCCACACCGGGGAGCTGTTTTTT. This encodes CASSLATHTGELFF.

This clonotype was detected only a few times. The chain is built from TRBV12-3 or TRBV12-4 and TRBJ1-6, with TRBD1 as a possible D gene (5 bases). The length of the CDR3 is 14 residues. V was trimmed by 4 bases and J by 9 bases, leaving 13 bases between them. CDR3 sequence reads: CASSSGARSSPLHF. CDR3 nucleotide sequence: TGTGCCAGCAGTTCCGGGGCCCGGAGTTCACCCCTCCACTTT.

The rearrangement joins TRBV5-1 to TRBJ2-1; 8 nucleotides agree with TRBD2. CDR1 SGHRS and CDR2 YFSETQ come from the germline V gene. Trimming took 0 bases from V and 0 from J; bases not matched to a gene: 2. This CDR3 has 16 amino acids. The DNA for the CDR3 is TGCGCCAGCAGCTTGGTAGCGGGACGCTCCTACAATGAGCAGTTCTTC. Amino acid sequence: CASSLVAGRSYNEQFF.

The count of this clonotype is one. The genes are TRBV6-1 and TRBJ2-7, with a tentative D call TRBD2 (5 bases). CDR1 is MNHNS, CDR2 SASEGT, per germline. The V end lost 2 bases, the J end lost 5 bases, and 7 bases lay between the germline ends. This CDR3 is built from 12 residues. CDR3 DNA: TGTGCCAGCAGTGAAACCGGGGACGAGCAGTACTTC. This sequence encodes CASSETGDEQYF.

The chain carries TRBV30 and TRBJ2-3, with TRBD2 matching 8 bases. The CDR3 extends over 15 amino acids. Trimming removed 2 bases from V and 0 bases from J; junction bases left unmatched: 4. CDR1 is GTSNPN, CDR2 SVGIG, per germline (reference sequence). CDR3: CAWSILAESTDTQYF. The CDR3, as DNA: TGTGCCTGGAGTATACTAGCGGAGAGCACAGATACGCAGTATTTT.

There are a few counts of this clonotype. The V call is TRBV3-1, the J call TRBJ2-7; 10 nucleotides line up with TRBD1. From germline, CDR1 is LGHDT and CDR2 YNNKEL (reference sequence). V was clipped by 1 base and J by 6 bases; unmatched bases: 0. This CDR3 comprises 13 residues. DNA of the CDR3: TGTGCCAGCAGCCAAGGGACAGGGGGCGAGCAGTACTTC. Protein: CASSQGTGGEQYF.

This clonotype has just a few counts. The DNA of the CDR3 is TGTGCCAGCAGCCAAGAAGAGCGCCGGGGGACCCAGTACTTC. Translated: CASSQEERRGTQYF. The chain recombines TRBV3-1 with TRBJ2-5, with TRBD2 as a possible D gene (5 bases). The CDR3 totals 14 residues. V dropped 0 bases and J dropped 7 bases, with 12 bases sitting between them. Germline loops: CDR1 LGHDT, CDR2 YNNKEL (reference sequence).

This clonotype has ten or more counts. CDR3 nucleotides: TGTGCCAGCAGTTCCCCCGCCGGTAGCTCCTATAATTCACCCCTCCACTTT. This translates into CASSSPAGSSYNSPLHF. The chain carries TRBV28 and TRBJ1-6; no reliable D call. Germline V gene lookup returns CDR1 MDHEN and CDR2 SYDVKM. CDR3 length: 17 residues. V lost 4 bases and J 0 bases, leaving 13 bases between the germline ends.

This clonotype was seen at least ten times. The chain carries TRBV3-1 and TRBJ2-7; D gene ambiguous. The CDR3 runs to 10 residues. The germline gives CDR1 LGHDT, CDR2 YNNKEL (reference sequence). V gave up 6 bases and J gave up 3 bases, with 3 bases separating them. CDR3 sequence reads: CASRLYEQYF. Written as DNA, the CDR3 is TGTGCCAGCAGACTCTACGAGCAGTACTTC.

The table lists this clonotype with a count of one. The V call is TRBV5-6, the J call TRBJ2-3; 7 nucleotides agree with TRBD2. The ends lost 1 base at V and 6 bases at J; junction bases unmatched: 5. CDR1 is SGHDT and CDR2 is YYEEEE in the germline V gene. The CDR3 covers 14 residues. The CDR3 loop reads CASSLWGGDDTQYF. The CDR3 DNA reads TGTGCCAGCAGCTTGTGGGGGGGGGACGATACGCAGTATTTT.

This clonotype was found many times. The chain uses TRBV30 and TRBJ1-1; possibly TRBD1 for D (5 bases). This CDR3 contains 13 residues. Between the trimmed V and J ends, which lost 2 bases and 3 bases, there was a span of 10 bases. Germline CDR1 reads GTSNPN; CDR2 reads SVGIG (reference sequence). The CDR3 sequence is CAWSRARDTEAFF. The CDR3 DNA reads TGTGCCTGGAGTCGGGCCAGGGACACTGAAGCTTTCTTT.

The chain uses TRBV18 and TRBJ1-1; D gene uncertain. This CDR3 comprises 14 residues. V dropped 2 bases and J dropped 1 base, with 8 bases sitting between them. Germline CDR1 is KGHSH and CDR2 is LQKENI. The DNA for the CDR3 is TGTGCCAGCTCACCAACGAATGCGAACACTGAAGCTTTCTTT. It encodes CASSPTNANTEAFF.

V gene TRBV15 combines with J gene TRBJ2-2; TRBD1 might be the D (6 bases). The length of the CDR3 is 15 residues. Trimming took off 3 bases at V and 0 bases at J, with 8 bases between the two ends. Germline CDR1 is LNHNV and CDR2 is YYDKDF (reference sequence). CDR3: CATSRGQANTGELFF. Written as DNA, the CDR3 is TGTGCCACCAGCAGGGGACAAGCGAACACCGGGGAGCTGTTTTTT.

The table lists this clonotype with a few counts. The chain joins TRBV20-1 to TRBJ2-3; D gene ambiguous. There are 14 residues in the CDR3. The germline CDR1 and CDR2 sequences are DFQATT and SNEGSKA (reference sequence). With 7 bases removed from V and 2 bases from J, the gap between germline ends came to 16 bases. The CDR3 coding sequence is TGCAGTGTCCCTGTTGGGTCTAACACAGATACGCAGTATTTT. The encoded protein is CSVPVGSNTDTQYF.

V gene TRBV19 combines with J gene TRBJ2-7; 7 nucleotides agree with TRBD2. The CDR3 has 17 amino acids. In germline, CDR1 is LNHDA, CDR2 SQIVND (reference sequence). J lost 1 base, V lost 3 bases, and 12 bases had no gene match. This CDR3 is CASSIITAGAKSYEQYF. CDR3 nucleotide sequence: TGTGCCAGTAGTATTATCACTGCGGGAGCGAAATCCTACGAGCAGTACTTC.

The sample holds many counts of this clonotype. The gene calls are TRBV6-1 and TRBJ1-1; 8 bases are shared with TRBD1. Trimming at V came to 4 bases and at J to 5 bases, leaving 3 bases not matched to a gene. The CDR3 spans 13 residues. CDR1 MNHNS and CDR2 SASEGT come from the germline V gene. CDR3 amino acids: CASSGNRGTEAFF. Written as DNA, the CDR3 is TGTGCCAGCAGTGGTAACAGGGGGACTGAAGCTTTCTTT.

The J gene is TRBJ1-6, the V gene TRBV5-1; 7 bases are a match to TRBD1. The CDR3 extends over 16 amino acids. CDR1 SGHRS and CDR2 YFSETQ come from the germline V gene. With V trimmed by 4 bases and J by 5 bases, 9 bases remained unmatched. This CDR3 is CASSTYDRANNSPLHF. The CDR3 DNA is TGCGCCAGCAGCACCTATGACAGGGCCAATAATTCACCCCTCCACTTT.

This clonotype was recorded many times. V is TRBV3-1 and J is TRBJ2-7, with D unclear. CDR3 length: 11 residues. Looked up from germline, CDR1 is LGHDT and CDR2 is YNNKEL (reference sequence). V was clipped by 3 bases and J by 3 bases, with 3 bases between them. Here the CDR3 DNA reads TGTGCCAGCAGCCATGGCTACGAGCAGTACTTC. Residues: CASSHGYEQYF.

This clonotype was detected ten times or more. The CDR3 is CASTSGTVLSTEAFF. Written as DNA, the CDR3 is TGTGCCAGCACCTCCGGGACCGTGCTCTCCACTGAAGCTTTCTTT. The chain carries TRBV6-1 and TRBJ1-1; a weak D match, TRBD1 (5 bases). Trimming removed 7 bases from V and 4 bases from J, with 19 bases in between. CDR1 MNHNS and CDR2 SASEGT come from the germline V gene. The CDR3 is 15 amino acids.

This clonotype was detected only a few times. This sequence joins TRBV7-9 and TRBJ1-1; D not certain. Trimming shortened V by 2 bases and J by 5 bases, and 12 bases separated the two germline ends. The CDR3 runs to 14 residues. Per the germline V gene, CDR1 is SEHNR and CDR2 is FQNEAQ (reference sequence). The CDR3 spells CASSLYNEGTEAFF. CDR3 sequence (DNA): TGTGCCAGCAGCTTATATAATGAGGGAACTGAAGCTTTCTTT.